These 12 T cell receptor beta chains came from one sample sequenced in a study of T cell repertoires in cytomegalovirus infection. Each CDR3 protein gets one entry after TCRdb re-called the reads with MiXCR. The sample contains under 200,000 distinct CDR3 sequences, roughly 9% of which appear only once. The source material was PBMCs. The receptors here all came from a human donor in good health (CMV status not recorded). Some clones in this sample may be carry-over from other donors' samples.

The chain combines TRBV29-1 with TRBJ2-7, with TRBD2 matching over 12 bases. The CDR3 has 13 amino acids. The V segment lost 7 bases and the J segment 3 bases; nucleotides outside the gene matches: 4. Germline CDR1 reads SQVTM; CDR2 reads ANQGSEA. The CDR3 region is CSGLAGEGYEQYF. The CDR3 DNA sequence: TGCAGCGGACTAGCGGGAGAGGGCTACGAGCAGTACTTC.

This clonotype was seen ten or more times. The chain has TRBV7-2 and TRBJ2-1; no definite D call. The CDR3 sequence is 13 residues long. The germline V and J ends were trimmed by 5 bases and 2 bases, with 7 bases remaining between them. Germline CDR1 SGHTA, CDR2 FQGNSA. The CDR3 DNA follows: TGTGCCAGCAGCCTCGCTCCCTACAATGAGCAGTTCTTC. Protein product: CASSLAPYNEQFF.

This clonotype was counted at least ten times. This chain links TRBV7-9 with TRBJ2-5; D might be TRBD1 (5 bases). Trimming stripped 7 bases from V and 3 bases from J, with 12 bases between. The CDR3 runs 13 residues. CDR1 and CDR2 (germline): SEHNR, FQNEAQ (reference sequence). The DNA for the CDR3 is TGTGCCAGCACCCAGGGCAGGGAAGAGACCCAGTACTTC. It yields the protein CASTQGREETQYF.

The sample holds one count of this clonotype. Given a much more abundant clone one base away, this may be a read error. The chain recombines TRBV7-2 with TRBJ2-7; TRBD2 agrees at 9 bases. Germline CDR1 is SGHTA and CDR2 is FQGNSA. The CDR3 runs to 14 residues. The CDR3 bases are TGTGCCAGCAGCTTACCCGGACTAGCGCGGGAGCGGTACTTC. It specifies CASSLPGLARERYF.

This clonotype was observed at least ten times. The J gene is TRBJ1-2, the V gene TRBV5-5; no definite D call. Germline V lookup: CDR1 SGHKS, CDR2 YYEKEE (reference sequence). The CDR3 runs 14 residues. Trimming cost V 0 bases and J 4 bases, with 10 bases left between them. CDR3 sequence reads: CASSLGDDRYGYTF. The CDR3, as DNA: TGTGCCAGCAGCTTGGGAGACGACCGCTATGGCTACACCTTC.

This clonotype has ten or more counts. The J gene is TRBJ2-5, the V gene TRBV2; perhaps TRBD2 as D (7 bases). Trimming stripped 3 bases from V and 5 bases from J, with 19 bases between. The CDR3 runs to 16 residues. Germline V gene sequence: CDR1 SNHLY, CDR2 FYNNEI. For the CDR3, the DNA is TGTGCCAGCAGTGATGCGGGGGCCTCAGTAGTGGAGACCCAGTACTTC. Translating gives CASSDAGASVVETQYF.

In this sample, this clonotype turned up many times. The chain has TRBV12-3 or TRBV12-4 and TRBJ2-2, with 9 bases identical to TRBD2. Losses at the gene ends were 1 base for V and 2 bases for J; bases not matched to a gene: 5. The CDR3 spans 17 residues. The CDR3 reads CASSLVRAGGNTGELFF. CDR3 in DNA: TGTGCCAGCAGTTTAGTGAGAGCGGGGGGCAACACCGGGGAGCTGTTTTTT.

This clonotype was observed many times. The chain combines TRBV7-2 with TRBJ1-2; 9 bases map to TRBD1. Germline V gene data show CDR1 as SGHTA and CDR2 as FQGNSA. Unmatched junction bases numbered 18, after V lost 5 bases and J lost 2 bases. The CDR3 sequence is 19 residues long. The chain's CDR3 is CASSLLTGQGQATNYGYTF. The CDR3 DNA follows: TGTGCCAGCAGCCTTCTCACCGGACAGGGGCAAGCCACCAACTATGGCTACACCTTC.

Ten or more counts support this clonotype. The chain combines TRBV28 with TRBJ2-2, with TRBD2 identical over 7 bases. The ends lost 11 bases at V and 4 bases at J; junction bases unmatched: 7. Germline V gives CDR1 MDHEN, CDR2 SYDVKM. The CDR3 is 13 amino acids. DNA of the CDR3: TGTGCCTCTTCCGGGAGGAGCACCGGGGAGCTGTTTTTT. Its protein is CASSGRSTGELFF.

Regarding this clonotype: This may come from a read error, since a much larger clone is one base off. The chain is built from TRBV19 and TRBJ1-6; 9 bases align to TRBD1. CDR1 and CDR2 (germline): LNHDA, SQIVND (reference sequence). The CDR3 consists of 17 residues. CDR3 sequence: CTSTTGTGLKANSPLHF. In DNA, the CDR3 is TGTACCAGTACCACCGGGACAGGGTTGAAGGCAAATTCACCCCTCCACTTT. Supplemented by reference TRBV19 and TRBJ1-6, the full variable domain reads DGGITQSPKYLFRKEGQNVTLSCEQNLNHDAMYWYRQDPGQGLRLIYYSQIVNDFQKGDIAEGYSVSREKKESFPLTVTSAQKNPTAFYLCTSTTGTGLKANSPLHFGNGTRLTVT.

The table lists this clonotype with a few counts. The V and J genes are TRBV6-2 or TRBV6-3 and TRBJ2-7; D perhaps matches TRBD1 (6 bases). V was pared by 1 base and J by 5 bases, with 9 bases between. The CDR3 is 13 amino acids. Germline assignment: CDR1 MNHEY and CDR2 SVGEGT. Here the CDR3 reads CASSYFQGNEQYF. In nucleotides, the CDR3 is TGTGCCAGCAGTTACTTCCAGGGGAACGAGCAGTACTTC.

This clonotype was counted at least ten times. The V gene is TRBV7-2, the J gene TRBJ2-1; D not resolved. This CDR3 contains 14 residues. V dropped 1 base and J dropped 3 bases, with 7 bases sitting between them. CDR1 is SGHTA, CDR2 FQGNSA, per germline. The CDR3 reads CASSLDRLYNEQFF. CDR3 DNA: TGTGCCAGCAGCTTAGATCGCCTCTACAATGAGCAGTTCTTC. Full variable domain (outside the CDR3, taken from reference TRBV7-2 and TRBJ2-1): GAGVSQSPSNKVTEKGKDVELRCDPISGHTALYWYRQSLGQGLEFLIYFQGNSAPDKSGLPSDRFSAERTGGSVSTLTIQRTQQEDSAVYLCASSLDRLYNEQFFGPGTRLTVL.